This TCR beta chain was recovered during a study of T cells in Graves' hyperthyroidism and ophthalmopathy. This clonotype was recorded a few times. Germline CDR1 is SGHTA and CDR2 is FQGTGA. This CDR3 contains 14 residues. V was pared by 0 bases and J by 6 bases, with 12 bases between. Orbital computed tomography and thyroid ultrasound, together with serum TRAb and thyroxine and clinical symptoms, were used for diagnoses. Regions amplified from RNA transcripts were the TCR beta CDR3 regions. In the first-round RT-PCR of the TCR CDR3, the HTBI primer set was used. TCRdb processed the multiplex PCR reads anew with MiXCR; each CDR3 protein has one entry. The sample includes hundreds of thousands of distinct CDR3 sequences, around 13% of them seen just once.

The sample taken for sequencing was blood. The TCR originated in a woman younger than 30 with Graves' hyperthyroidism. The rearrangement links TRBV7-3 to TRBJ2-7; D may be TRBD2 (5 bases). The CDR3 sequence: CASSLTGTEAEQYF. The CDR3 region has the DNA TGTGCCAGCAGCTTAACAGGAACGGAGGCCGAGCAGTACTTC.